One TCR beta chain is described in this entry. Its antigen is undetermined. The data were obtained in a study of Ad26.COV2.S vaccination and SARS-CoV-2 variants. Study-wide findings and caveats: Total responses of T cells may have been underestimated by the analyses of TCR breadth and depth.

The assay was immunoSEQ multiplex PCR, and TCRdb's table has in-frame clones only and misses some. The table shows some 180,000 clones, with around 90% occurring only once. Sequencing used peripheral blood, obtained after recovery from COVID-19. The clonotype comes from a human donor who had recovered from COVID-19.

The CDR3 reads CATSDLPTSVGETQYF. The DNA for the CDR3 is TGTGCCACCAGTGATTTACCGACTAGCGTTGGGGAGACCCAGTACTTC. The chain carries TRBV24-1 and TRBJ2-5, with 8 bases that match TRBD2. Losses at the gene ends were 1 base for V and 5 bases for J; bases not matched to a gene: 8. Germline lookup yields CDR1 KGHDR and CDR2 SFDVKD. This CDR3 region has 16 residues.